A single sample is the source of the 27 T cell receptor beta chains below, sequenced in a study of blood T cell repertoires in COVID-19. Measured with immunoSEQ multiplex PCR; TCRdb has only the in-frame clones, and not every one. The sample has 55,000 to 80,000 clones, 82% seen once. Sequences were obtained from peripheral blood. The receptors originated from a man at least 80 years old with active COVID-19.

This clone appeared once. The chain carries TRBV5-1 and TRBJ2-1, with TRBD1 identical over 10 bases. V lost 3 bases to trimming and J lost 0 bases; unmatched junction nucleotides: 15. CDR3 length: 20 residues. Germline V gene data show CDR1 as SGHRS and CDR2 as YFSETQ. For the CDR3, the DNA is TGCGCCAGCAGCTCGGCTGGGGACAGGGGACGCCCAAGCTCCTACAATGAGCAGTTCTTC. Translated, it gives CASSSAGDRGRPSSYNEQFF. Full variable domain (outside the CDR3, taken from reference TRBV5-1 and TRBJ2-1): KAGVTQTPRYLIKTRGQQVTLSCSPISGHRSVSWYQQTPGQGLQFLFEYFSETQRNKGNFPGRFSGRQFSNSRSEMNVSTLELGDSALYLCASSSAGDRGRPSSYNEQFFGPGTRLTVL.

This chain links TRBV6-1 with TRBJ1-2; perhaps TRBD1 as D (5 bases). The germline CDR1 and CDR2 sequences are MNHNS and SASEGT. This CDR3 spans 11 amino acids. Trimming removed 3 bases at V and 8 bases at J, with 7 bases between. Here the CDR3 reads CASSDRVGYTF. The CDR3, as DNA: TGTGCCAGCAGTGACAGGGTGGGCTACACCTTC.

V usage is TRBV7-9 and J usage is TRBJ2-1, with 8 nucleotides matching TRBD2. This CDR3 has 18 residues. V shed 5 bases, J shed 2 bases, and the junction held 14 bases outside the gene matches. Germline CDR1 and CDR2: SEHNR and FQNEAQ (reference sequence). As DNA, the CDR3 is TGTGCCAGCAGCAACGGGAGGGCCGGGGGCTACCCCTACAATGAGCAGTTCTTC. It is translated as CASSNGRAGGYPYNEQFF.

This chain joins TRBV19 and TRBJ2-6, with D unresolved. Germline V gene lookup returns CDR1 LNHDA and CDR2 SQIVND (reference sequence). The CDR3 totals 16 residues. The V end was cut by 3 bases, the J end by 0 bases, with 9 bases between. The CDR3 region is CASSIYRSSGANVLTF. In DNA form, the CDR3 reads TGTGCCAGTAGTATCTACCGTAGCTCTGGGGCCAACGTCCTGACTTTC.

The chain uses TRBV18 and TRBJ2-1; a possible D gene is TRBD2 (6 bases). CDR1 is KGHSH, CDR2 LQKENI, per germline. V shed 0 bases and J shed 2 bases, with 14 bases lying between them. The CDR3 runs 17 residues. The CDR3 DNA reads TGTGCCAGCTCACCACCCGGGGGTAGCGCTACCTACAATGAGCAGTTCTTC. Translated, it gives CASSPPGGSATYNEQFF.

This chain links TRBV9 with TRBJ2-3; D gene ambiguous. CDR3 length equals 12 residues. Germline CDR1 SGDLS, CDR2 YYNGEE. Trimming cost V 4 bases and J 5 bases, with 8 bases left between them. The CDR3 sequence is CASSPLGDTQYF. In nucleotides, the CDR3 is TGTGCCAGCAGCCCCCTCGGAGATACGCAGTATTTT.

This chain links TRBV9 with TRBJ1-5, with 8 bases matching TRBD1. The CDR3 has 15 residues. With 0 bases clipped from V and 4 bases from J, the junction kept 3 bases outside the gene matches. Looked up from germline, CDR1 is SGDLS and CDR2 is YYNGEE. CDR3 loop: CASSVDGQGNQPQHF. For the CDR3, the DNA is TGTGCCAGCAGCGTAGACGGACAGGGAAATCAGCCCCAGCATTTT.

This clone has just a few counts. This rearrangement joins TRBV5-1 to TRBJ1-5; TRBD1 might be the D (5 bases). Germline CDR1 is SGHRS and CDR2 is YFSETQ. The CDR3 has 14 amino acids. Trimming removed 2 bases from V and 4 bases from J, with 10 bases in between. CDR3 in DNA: TGCGCCAGCAGCTTTGGAGGGGCTAATCAGCCCCAGCATTTT. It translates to CASSFGGANQPQHF.

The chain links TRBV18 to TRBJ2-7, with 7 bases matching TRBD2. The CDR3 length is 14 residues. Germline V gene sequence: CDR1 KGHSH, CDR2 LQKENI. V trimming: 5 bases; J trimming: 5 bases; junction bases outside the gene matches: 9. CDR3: CASSITSESDEQYF. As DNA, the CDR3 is TGTGCCAGCTCAATCACTAGCGAATCCGACGAGCAGTACTTC. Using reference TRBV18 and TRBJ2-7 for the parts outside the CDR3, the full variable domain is NAGVMQNPRHLVRRRGQEARLRCSPMKGHSHVYWYRQLPEEGLKFMVYLQKENIIDESGMPKERFSAEFPKEGPSILRIQQVVRGDSAAYFCASSITSESDEQYFGPGTRLTVT.

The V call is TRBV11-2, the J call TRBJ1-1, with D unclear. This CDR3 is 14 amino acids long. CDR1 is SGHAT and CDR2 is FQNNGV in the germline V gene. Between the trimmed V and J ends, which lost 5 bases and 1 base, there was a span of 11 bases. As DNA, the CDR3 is TGTGCCAGCAGCCACCGGGGTCAGAACACTGAAGCTTTCTTT. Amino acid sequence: CASSHRGQNTEAFF.

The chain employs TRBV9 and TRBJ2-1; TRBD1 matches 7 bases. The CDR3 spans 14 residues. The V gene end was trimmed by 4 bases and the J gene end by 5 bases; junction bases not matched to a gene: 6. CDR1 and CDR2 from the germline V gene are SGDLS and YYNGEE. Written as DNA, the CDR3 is TGTGCCAGCAGCCCCAACAGGGGCCACAATGAGCAGTTCTTC. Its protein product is CASSPNRGHNEQFF. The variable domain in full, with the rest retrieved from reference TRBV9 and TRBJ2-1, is DSGVTQTPKHLITATGQRVTLRCSPRSGDLSVYWYQQSLDQGLQFLIQYYNGEERAKGNILERFSAQQFPDLHSELNLSSLELGDSALYFCASSPNRGHNEQFFGPGTRLTVL.

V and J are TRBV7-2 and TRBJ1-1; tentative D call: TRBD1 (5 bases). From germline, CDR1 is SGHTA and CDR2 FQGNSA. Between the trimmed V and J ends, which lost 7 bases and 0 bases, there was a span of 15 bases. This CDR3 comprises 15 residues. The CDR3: CASTGGGIMNTEAFF. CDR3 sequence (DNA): TGTGCCAGCACGGGGGGAGGAATCATGAACACTGAAGCTTTCTTT.

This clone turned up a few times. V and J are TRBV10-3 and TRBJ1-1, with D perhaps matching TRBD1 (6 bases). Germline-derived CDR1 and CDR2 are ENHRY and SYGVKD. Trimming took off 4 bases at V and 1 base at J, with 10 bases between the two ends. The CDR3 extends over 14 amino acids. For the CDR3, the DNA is TGTGCCATCAGTGGGGGACAAGAGAACACTGAAGCTTTCTTT. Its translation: CAISGGQENTEAFF.

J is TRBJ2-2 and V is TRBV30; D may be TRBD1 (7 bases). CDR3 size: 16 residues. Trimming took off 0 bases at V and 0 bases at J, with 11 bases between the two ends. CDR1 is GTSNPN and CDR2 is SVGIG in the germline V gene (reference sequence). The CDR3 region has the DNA TGTGCCTGGAGTGTACGGGGGACAGCGAACACCGGGGAGCTGTTTTTT. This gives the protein CAWSVRGTANTGELFF.

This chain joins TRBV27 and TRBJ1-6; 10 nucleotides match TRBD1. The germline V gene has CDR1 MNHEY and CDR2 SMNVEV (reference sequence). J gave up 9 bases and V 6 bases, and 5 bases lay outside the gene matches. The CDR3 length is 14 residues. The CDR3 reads CASRNRDRGSPLHF. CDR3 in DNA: TGTGCCAGCAGAAACCGGGACAGGGGTTCACCCCTCCACTTT.

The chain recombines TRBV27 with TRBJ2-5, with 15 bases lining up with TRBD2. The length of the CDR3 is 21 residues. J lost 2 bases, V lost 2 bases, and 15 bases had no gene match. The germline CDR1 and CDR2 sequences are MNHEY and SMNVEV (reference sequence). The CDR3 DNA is TGTGCCAGCAGTTTACGAATCCGGACTAGCGGGAGGGCCTACCTGCAAGAGACCCAGTACTTC. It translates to CASSLRIRTSGRAYLQETQYF.

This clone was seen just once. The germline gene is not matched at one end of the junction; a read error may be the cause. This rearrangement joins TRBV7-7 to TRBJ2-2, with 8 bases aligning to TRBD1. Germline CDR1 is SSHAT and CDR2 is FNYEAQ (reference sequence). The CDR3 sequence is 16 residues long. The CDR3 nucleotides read TGTGCTAGCAGCTTTCGGACAGGGCCCATGAAGGGCGAGCTGTTTTTT. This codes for CASSFRTGPMKGELFF.

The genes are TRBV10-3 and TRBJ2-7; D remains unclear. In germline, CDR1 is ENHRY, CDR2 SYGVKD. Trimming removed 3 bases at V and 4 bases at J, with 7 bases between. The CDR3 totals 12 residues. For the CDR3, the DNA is TGTGCCATCAGTGAAACTCCTTACGAGCAGTACTTC. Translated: CAISETPYEQYF.

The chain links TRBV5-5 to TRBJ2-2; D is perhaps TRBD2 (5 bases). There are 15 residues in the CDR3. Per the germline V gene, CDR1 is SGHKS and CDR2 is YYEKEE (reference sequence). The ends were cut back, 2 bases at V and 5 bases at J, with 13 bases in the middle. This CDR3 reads CASSFSGIGTGELFF. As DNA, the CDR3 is TGTGCCAGCAGCTTTTCCGGGATCGGTACCGGGGAGCTGTTTTTT.

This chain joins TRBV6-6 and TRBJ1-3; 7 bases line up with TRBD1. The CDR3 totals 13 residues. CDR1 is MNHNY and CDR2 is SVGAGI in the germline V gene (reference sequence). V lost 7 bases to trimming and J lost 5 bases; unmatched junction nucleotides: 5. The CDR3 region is CASKPGQRNTIYF. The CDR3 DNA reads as TGTGCCAGCAAGCCGGGACAGAGAAACACCATATATTTT.

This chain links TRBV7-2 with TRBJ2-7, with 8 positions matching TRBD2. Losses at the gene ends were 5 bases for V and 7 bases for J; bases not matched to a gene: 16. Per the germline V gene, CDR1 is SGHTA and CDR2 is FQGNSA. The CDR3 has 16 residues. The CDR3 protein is CASSARLGGRMGEQYF. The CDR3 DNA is TGTGCCAGCAGCGCAAGACTAGGCGGGAGGATGGGGGAGCAGTACTTC.

The CDR3 is CASSLFGYEQYF. CDR3 DNA: TGTGCCAGCAGTTTATTCGGGTACGAGCAGTACTTC. The J gene is TRBJ2-7, the V gene TRBV27; D is undetermined. CDR3 size: 12 residues. V dropped 1 base and J dropped 4 bases, with 5 bases sitting between them. The germline V gene has CDR1 MNHEY and CDR2 SMNVEV (reference sequence).

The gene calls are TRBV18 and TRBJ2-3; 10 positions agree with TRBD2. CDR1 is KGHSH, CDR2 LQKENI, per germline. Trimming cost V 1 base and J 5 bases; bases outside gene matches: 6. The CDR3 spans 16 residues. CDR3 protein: CASSPLASGGQDTQYF. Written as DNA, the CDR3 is TGTGCCAGCTCACCACTGGCTAGCGGGGGACAAGATACGCAGTATTTT. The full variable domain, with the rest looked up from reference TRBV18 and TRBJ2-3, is NAGVMQNPRHLVRRRGQEARLRCSPMKGHSHVYWYRQLPEEGLKFMVYLQKENIIDESGMPKERFSAEFPKEGPSILRIQQVVRGDSAAYFCASSPLASGGQDTQYFGPGTRLTVL.

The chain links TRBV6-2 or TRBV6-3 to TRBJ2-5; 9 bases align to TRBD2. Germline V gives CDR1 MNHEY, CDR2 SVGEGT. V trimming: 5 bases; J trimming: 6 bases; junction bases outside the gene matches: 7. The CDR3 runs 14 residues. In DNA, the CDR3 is TGTGCCAGCAGTCCAGGGACTAGCCCCAAGACCCAGTACTTC. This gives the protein CASSPGTSPKTQYF.

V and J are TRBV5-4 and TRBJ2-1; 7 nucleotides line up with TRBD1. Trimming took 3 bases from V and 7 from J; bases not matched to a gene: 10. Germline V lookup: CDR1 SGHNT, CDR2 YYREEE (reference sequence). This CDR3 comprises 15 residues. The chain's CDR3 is CASSSGQQRANEQFF. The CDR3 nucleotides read TGTGCCAGCAGCTCGGGACAGCAAAGGGCTAATGAGCAGTTCTTC.

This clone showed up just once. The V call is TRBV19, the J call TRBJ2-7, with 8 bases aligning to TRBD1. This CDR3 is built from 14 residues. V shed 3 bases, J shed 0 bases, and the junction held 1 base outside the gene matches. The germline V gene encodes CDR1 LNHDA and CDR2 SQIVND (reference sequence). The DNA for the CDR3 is TGTGCCAGTAGTATCACAGGGGGCTCCTACGAGCAGTACTTC. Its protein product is CASSITGGSYEQYF. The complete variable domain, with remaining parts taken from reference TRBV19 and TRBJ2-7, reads DGGITQSPKYLFRKEGQNVTLSCEQNLNHDAMYWYRQDPGQGLRLIYYSQIVNDFQKGDIAEGYSVSREKKESFPLTVTSAQKNPTAFYLCASSITGGSYEQYFGPGTRLTVT.

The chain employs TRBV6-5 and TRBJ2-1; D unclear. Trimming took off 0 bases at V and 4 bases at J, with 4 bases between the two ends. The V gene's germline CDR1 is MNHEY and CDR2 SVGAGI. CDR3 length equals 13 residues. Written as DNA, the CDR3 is TGTGCCAGCAGTTACTCGACATACAATGAGCAGTTCTTC. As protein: CASSYSTYNEQFF.